Shown below are 7 T cell receptor beta chains from a single sample sequenced in a study of blood T cell repertoires in COVID-19. Generated by immunoSEQ multiplex PCR, the TCRdb table keeps only in-frame clones and is missing some. The sample has about 69,000 clones, roughly 79% seen once; the top ten hold 15% to 20%. The sample comprised peripheral blood. These receptors originate from a man aged 55 to 70 with acute or convalescent COVID-19.

In its sample, this clone was seen a few times. DNA of the CDR3: TGTGCCAGTTCCGGGACTAGCGGTGCATCCTACAATGAGCAGTTCTTC. This encodes CASSGTSGASYNEQFF. The chain carries TRBV7-8 and TRBJ2-1; 11 bases map to TRBD2. J lost 1 base, V lost 9 bases, and 8 bases had no gene match. This CDR3 contains 16 residues. CDR1 is SGHVS, CDR2 FQNEAQ, per germline.

The V gene is TRBV5-4, the J gene TRBJ1-2; 9 bases line up with TRBD1. The CDR3 runs 13 residues. After removal of 4 bases from V and 5 bases from J, the junction contained 3 bases not matched to a gene. Germline CDR1 and CDR2: SGHNT and YYREEE (reference sequence). CDR3 protein: CASSGTGRYGYTF. The CDR3 nucleotides are TGTGCCAGCAGCGGGACAGGGAGGTATGGCTACACCTTC. Full variable domain (remainder filled in from reference TRBV5-4 and TRBJ1-2): ETGVTQSPTHLIKTRGQQVTLRCSSQSGHNTVSWYQQALGQGPQFIFQYYREEENGRGNFPPRFSGLQFPNYSSELNVNALELDDSALYLCASSGTGRYGYTFGSGTRLTVV.

The rearrangement uses TRBV7-9 and TRBJ1-4; TRBD1 is a possible D gene (6 bases). The V gene's germline CDR1 is SEHNR and CDR2 FQNEAQ (reference sequence). V was shortened by 5 bases and J by 8 bases, with 18 bases between the two germline ends. The CDR3 is 15 amino acids. The CDR3 loop reads CASSALQGMKEKLFF. The CDR3 bases are TGTGCCAGCAGCGCCCTTCAGGGGATGAAGGAAAAACTGTTTTTT. Using reference TRBV7-9 and TRBJ1-4 for the parts outside the CDR3, the full variable domain is DTGVSQNPRHKITKRGQNVTFRCDPISEHNRLYWYRQTLGQGPEFLTYFQNEAQLEKSRLLSDRFSAERPKGSFSTLEIQRTEQGDSAMYLCASSALQGMKEKLFFGSGTQLSVL.

This clone has a handful of counts. This chain uses TRBV11-2 with TRBJ2-1; TRBD2 agrees at 9 bases. The germline CDR1 and CDR2 sequences are SGHAT and FQNNGV. This CDR3 is 15 amino acids long. V shed 6 bases and J 2 bases; nucleotides not matched to a gene: 5. CDR3 loop: CASRQAGGPYNEQFF. In DNA, the CDR3 is TGTGCCAGCAGGCAAGCGGGGGGCCCCTACAATGAGCAGTTCTTC.

This chain links TRBV18 with TRBJ1-2; 9 bases are a match to TRBD1. Germline V gives CDR1 KGHSH, CDR2 LQKENI. The ends lost 6 bases at V and 0 bases at J; junction bases unmatched: 8. This CDR3 contains 16 residues. DNA of the CDR3: TGTGCCAGCTCCCATGTCGGGACAGGGTCTAACTATGGCTACACCTTC. It encodes CASSHVGTGSNYGYTF.

The V and J genes are TRBV5-5 and TRBJ1-1; the match to TRBD1 covers 8 bases. The germline V gene has CDR1 SGHKS and CDR2 YYEKEE (reference sequence). J lost 5 bases, V lost 0 bases, and 9 bases had no gene match. The CDR3 has 16 amino acids. The CDR3 sequence: CASSLASQGANTEAFF. The CDR3 nucleotides read TGTGCCAGCAGCTTGGCGTCTCAGGGGGCGAATACTGAAGCTTTCTTT. The full variable domain, completed using reference TRBV5-5 and TRBJ1-1, is DAGVTQSPTHLIKTRGQQVTLRCSPISGHKSVSWYQQVLGQGPQFIFQYYEKEERGRGNFPDRFSARQFPNYSSELNVNALLLGDSALYLCASSLASQGANTEAFFGQGTRLTVV.

The DNA of the CDR3 is TGTGCCAGCAGCTTCTCGGGGGTCACTGAAGCTTTCTTT. Its protein is CASSFSGVTEAFF. The V and J genes are TRBV5-6 and TRBJ1-1; a weak D match, TRBD1 (5 bases). This CDR3 is 13 amino acids long. The V gene lost 2 bases and the J gene lost 4 bases, with 9 bases spanning the gap. The germline V gene has CDR1 SGHDT and CDR2 YYEEEE.